This TCR beta chain emerged from a study of cytomegalovirus exposure and HLA in healthy donors. Produced via immunoSEQ multiplex PCR; TCRdb's table is partial and in-frame only. Of 300,000 to 400,000 clones listed, around 90% are singletons. Trimming pared 7 bases from V and 1 base from J, leaving 13 bases between. The germline CDR1 and CDR2 sequences are MNHNS and SASEGT. CDR3 length: 14 amino acids. The sequence was obtained from a man aged 30 to 39 in good health and CMV-seronegative. The sequencing input was PBMCs. The gene calls are TRBV6-1 and TRBJ1-1, with D perhaps matching TRBD1 (5 bases). CDR3 DNA sequence: TGTGCCAGCACCACAGGTCTATGGAACACTGAAGCTTTCTTT. This sequence encodes CASTTGLWNTEAFF.